These T cell receptor beta chains were read from a single sample in a study of T cells after yellow fever vaccination. Using its own MiXCR run on the 5' RACE reads, TCRdb lists one record per CDR3 protein. The repertoire holds about 340,000 distinct CDR3 sequences, with 4% as singletons. The sample consisted of PBMCs, taken 5 days after the yellow fever booster vaccination. These receptors were taken from a man aged 18 to 29 who received the YFV17D yellow fever vaccine. The CDR3 runs from the conserved cysteine through the conserved F or W. Fields, in order: clone size, D gene, V gene, J gene, CDR3 length, CDR3 DNA, CDR3 protein. The D gene is left open where the match is weak. The size of a clone is reported for some rows only, either as once, few or many, or as a class for expanded clones.

few	TRBD1	TRBV15	TRBJ2-6	16	TGTGCCACCAGCAGAGGAACAGGGGGCGAGGCCAACGTCCTGACTTTC	CATSRGTGGEANVLTF
.	.	TRBV28	TRBJ2-3	16	TGTGCCAGCAGTTTAAATCCGGCCGGGAACACAGATACGCAGTATTTT	CASSLNPAGNTDTQYF
many	.	TRBV2	TRBJ1-5	15	TGTGCCAGCAGTGACTGGGGCAGCGGCAATCAGCCCCAGCATTTT	CASSDWGSGNQPQHF
few	TRBD1	TRBV7-2	TRBJ2-3	18	TGTGCCAGCAGCCCCCGAGGCCCCAGGACAGGGTGGGGAGATACGCAGTATTTT	CASSPRGPRTGWGDTQYF
.	TRBD2	TRBV20-1	TRBJ2-1	15	TGCAGTGCGGCACCGATGCGGGGGGGTTACAATGAGCAGTTCTTC	CSAAPMRGGYNEQFF
many	.	TRBV5-1	TRBJ2-1	19	TGCGCCAGCAGCTTGGCCGTGGGGGTCCTCAGGTCAAACTACAATGAGCAGTTCTTC	CASSLAVGVLRSNYNEQFF
few	TRBD2	TRBV6-2/TRBV6-3	TRBJ2-1	14	TGTGCCAGCGACCGGCGGGGGATCTCCAATGAGCAGTTCTTC	CASDRRGISNEQFF
.	TRBD1	TRBV12-3/TRBV12-4	TRBJ1-2	14	TGTGCCAGCAGAGGGACAGGGTATATCTATGGCTACACCTTC	CASRGTGYIYGYTF
few	TRBD1	TRBV5-1	TRBJ2-3	15	TGCGCCAGCAGCTTGGAGGACAGGGGGGTGGATACGCAGTATTTT	CASSLEDRGVDTQYF
many	.	TRBV7-6	TRBJ2-5	15	TGTGCCAGCAGCTTATTGAGTGGAAGCGCAGAGACCCAGTACTTC	CASSLLSGSAETQYF
many	TRBD2	TRBV7-3	TRBJ2-3	16	TGTGCCAGCAGCTTACGGACTAGCGGGGGGGCAGATACGCAGTATTTT	CASSLRTSGGADTQYF
.	.	TRBV7-2	TRBJ2-1	13	TGTGCCAGCAGCGACCCCACGGGTGGGGAGCAGTTCTTC	CASSDPTGGEQFF
few	.	TRBV28	TRBJ1-1	11	TGTGCCAGCAGCCATTGGGGTGAAGCTTTCTTT	CASSHWGEAFF
.	.	TRBV5-6	TRBJ1-1	14	TGTGCCAGCAGCCGGGGACCGGAGAACACTGAAGCTTTCTTT	CASSRGPENTEAFF
many	.	TRBV28	TRBJ1-1	13	TGTGCCAGCACCCCCTCGGGGTGGACTGAAGCTTTCTTT	CASTPSGWTEAFF
.	.	TRBV6-5	TRBJ2-3	13	TGTGCCAGCAGGGCGATTACTCACGATACGCAGTATTTT	CASRAITHDTQYF
.	TRBD2	TRBV19	TRBJ2-3	15	TGTGCCAGTAGTATACTAGCGGAAACCACAGATACGCAGTATTTT	CASSILAETTDTQYF
.	TRBD1	TRBV27	TRBJ1-2	14	TGTGCCAGCAAAACGACAGGGGCGTTAGGAGGCTACACCTTC	CASKTTGALGGYTF
few	.	TRBV5-1	TRBJ1-5	15	TGCGCCAGCAGCTTGAGGTCTGGGGGCAATCAGCCCCAGCATTTT	CASSLRSGGNQPQHF
few	.	TRBV20-1	TRBJ1-6	11	TGCAGTGCCGGCATCAATTCACCCCTCCACTTT	CSAGINSPLHF
.	.	TRBV7-9	TRBJ1-1	15	TGTGCCAGCAGCTTACTTAAAGGGGGGACCACTGAAGCTTTCTTT	CASSLLKGGTTEAFF
few	.	TRBV7-2	TRBJ2-3	16	TGTGCCAGCAGCTCCCCGGGGGTAGGGCGGGTGGATACGCAGTATTTT	CASSSPGVGRVDTQYF
few	.	TRBV28	TRBJ2-7	18	TGTGCCAGCAGTTCAACCACCGCTAAAACAGGGCTCTCCTACGAGCAGTACTTC	CASSSTTAKTGLSYEQYF
.	.	TRBV12-3/TRBV12-4	TRBJ1-1	15	TGTGCCAGCAGTTTGAGAGGATTCTCCGACACTGAAGCTTTCTTT	CASSLRGFSDTEAFF
.	.	TRBV7-2	TRBJ1-4	15	TGTGCCAGCAGCTCGCTATGGGTAGGAGGAGAAAAACTGTTTTTT	CASSSLWVGGEKLFF
.	TRBD1	TRBV7-2	TRBJ2-7	16	TGTGCCAGCAGCTTGGCCGGGACAGGAGATACCACCGAGCAGTACTTC	CASSLAGTGDTTEQYF
.	TRBD1	TRBV9	TRBJ1-2	12	TGTGCCAGCAGCCGAGGGGGCTCTGGCTACACCTTC	CASSRGGSGYTF
few	TRBD2	TRBV28	TRBJ2-1	16	TGTGCCAGCAGTTTATACACTAGCGGGGGCTACAATGAGCAGTTCTTC	CASSLYTSGGYNEQFF
few	.	TRBV7-2	TRBJ2-1	16	TGTGCCAGCAGCGCCCAGGGTTCAGGGAAGTACAATGAGCAGTTCTTC	CASSAQGSGKYNEQFF
many	TRBD1	TRBV5-1	TRBJ2-5	16	TGCGCCAGCAGCTTGGCTGCTACAGGGGGGCCAGAGACCCAGTACTTC	CASSLAATGGPETQYF
few	TRBD1	TRBV5-1	TRBJ1-3	15	TGCGCCAGCAGCTCCAGGGGGGACTCTGGAAACACCATATATTTT	CASSSRGDSGNTIYF
.	.	TRBV27	TRBJ1-2	14	TGTGCCAGCAGTTTTGGACTTACTGGCTATGGCTACACCTTC	CASSFGLTGYGYTF
.	.	TRBV5-1	TRBJ2-2	14	TGCGCCAGCGGGCTCGGGGGGAACACCGGGGAGCTGTTTTTT	CASGLGGNTGELFF
.	.	TRBV20-1	TRBJ2-1	14	TGCAGTGCCCTCCTTGGGGGACCCCACAATGAGCAGTTCTTC	CSALLGGPHNEQFF
many	.	TRBV6-2/TRBV6-3	TRBJ2-2	13	TGTGCCAGCACCTCTCCGGGGCACGGGGAGCTGTTTTTT	CASTSPGHGELFF
.	.	TRBV9	TRBJ1-4	16	TGTGCCAGCAGCGTTTACGACAGTGCAACTAATGAAAAACTGTTTTTT	CASSVYDSATNEKLFF
.	.	TRBV4-2	TRBJ2-1	14	TGTGCCAGCACACCGAATCTGCCCCACAATGAGCAGTTCTTC	CASTPNLPHNEQFF
.	TRBD1	TRBV19	TRBJ1-1	16	TGTGCCAGTAGTAGGTCAGGGGGCCGAGTGAACACTGAAGCTTTCTTT	CASSRSGGRVNTEAFF
many	.	TRBV5-4	TRBJ2-4	15	TGTGCCAGCAGCTTTCATGCTCCTGCGGGTAACATTCAGTACTTC	CASSFHAPAGNIQYF
.	TRBD1	TRBV7-8	TRBJ2-7	15	TGTGCCAGCAGCGCACACCGGGACAGGGTCCACGAGCAGTACTTC	CASSAHRDRVHEQYF
many	.	TRBV12-3/TRBV12-4	TRBJ1-1	12	TGTGCCAGCACCCAAGTGGACACTGAAGCTTTCTTT	CASTQVDTEAFF
many	.	TRBV25-1	TRBJ1-2	13	TGTGCCAGCAGTGCACTTTGGGAGCTTGGCTACACCTTC	CASSALWELGYTF
.	.	TRBV20-1	TRBJ2-3	15	TGCAGTGCGCCTCCCGTAGCGGACGCGTCAGATACGCAGTATTTT	CSAPPVADASDTQYF
many	.	TRBV4-1	TRBJ2-5	12	TGCGCCAGCAGCCAAACCGGGGGGACCCAGTACTTC	CASSQTGGTQYF
many	TRBD1	TRBV20-1	TRBJ1-1	13	TGCAGTGCCTACGACAGGGGTCGGACTGAAGCTTTCTTT	CSAYDRGRTEAFF
many	TRBD1	TRBV5-1	TRBJ2-7	15	TGCGCCAGCAGCTGGGGGACAGGTGTGGGCTACGAGCAGTACTTC	CASSWGTGVGYEQYF
.	.	TRBV28	TRBJ1-2	12	TGTGCCAGCCAAGCAGCGTCCTATGGCTACACCTTC	CASQAASYGYTF
.	.	TRBV6-6	TRBJ1-2	14	TGTGCCAGCAGTTACTCGATGGGGGCGCGAGGCTACACCTTC	CASSYSMGARGYTF
.	TRBD1	TRBV5-1	TRBJ1-1	16	TGCGCCAGCAGCTCCCGGAGGTACAGGGGGCTCACTGAAGCTTTCTTT	CASSSRRYRGLTEAFF
few	.	TRBV20-1	TRBJ2-3	14	TGCAGTGTGCGAGGCGTACCCCGGGCAGGTACGCAGTATTTT	CSVRGVPRAGTQYF
.	.	TRBV4-2	TRBJ2-1	14	TGTGCCAGCAGCGATGTGGGGTTTGGCCGTGAGCAGTTCTTC	CASSDVGFGREQFF
.	.	TRBV6-6	TRBJ1-1	14	TGTGCCAGCACAGGACATCTAAGCAACACTGAAGCTTTCTTT	CASTGHLSNTEAFF
many	TRBD1	TRBV25-1	TRBJ1-4	13	TGTGCCAGCAGTGTCACAGGGGGTGAAAAACTGTTTTTT	CASSVTGGEKLFF